This T cell receptor beta chain emerged from a study of blood T cell repertoires in COVID-19. Study as a whole: Whether acute or convalescent, the COVID-19 samples came from the United States, Italy and Spain.

Produced via immunoSEQ multiplex PCR; TCRdb's table is partial and in-frame only. Of about 82,000 clones listed, around nine tenths were seen once; the top ten hold more than 0.9%. This clone is a singleton in its sample. This CDR3 comprises 14 residues. Deletions cut 2 bases from V and 4 bases from J, with 12 bases between. The germline V gene encodes CDR1 SGDLS and CDR2 YYNGEE. V gene TRBV9 combines with J gene TRBJ1-1; D is undetermined. The specimen sequenced was PBMCs or T cells enriched from blood (not recorded which). The sequence came from a woman aged 45 to 65 with acute COVID-19. This CDR3 reads CASSVLIYPTEAFF. The DNA for the CDR3 is TGTGCCAGCAGCGTCTTAATCTACCCCACTGAAGCTTTCTTT.